This TCR beta chain was retrieved from a study of blood T cell repertoires in COVID-19. Clones were read by immunoSEQ multiplex PCR, and TCRdb kept only the in-frame ones, dropping some. Of about 430,000 clones detected, 80% to 90% appear once; the ten largest clones hold roughly 0.78%. The V end was cut by 2 bases, the J end by 4 bases, with 11 bases between. The CDR3 loop spans 15 amino acids. Germline CDR1 and CDR2: MNHEY and SVGAGI. Sequenced: peripheral blood. The gene calls are TRBV6-5 and TRBJ2-2; D perhaps matches TRBD2 (5 bases). This clonotype was obtained from a man aged 18 to 30 with COVID-19, enrolled during active disease. CDR3 sequence: CASSYLSSPTGELFF. As DNA, the CDR3 is TGTGCCAGCAGTTACCTTTCTAGCCCCACCGGGGAGCTGTTTTTT.